This T cell receptor (beta chain) originates from a study of T cells after posttransplantation cyclophosphamide. The study, taken as a whole, reports: TRB overlap between skin or GI tissue T cells and blood was limited. Recipient CMV seropositivity and CMV reactivation strongly tracked TRB clonality. Donor-recipient repertoire similarity was low at 1-2 months, rising over year one.

Sequencing used immunoSEQ multiplex PCR; TCRdb keeps in-frame clones, though not all of them. The table includes around 18,000 clones, 60% to 80% detected once. Busulfan-fludarabine conditioning, marrow transplant, and cyclophosphamide on days +3 and +4 were administered. A word on this clone: Its antigen is currently unknown.

The V gene end was trimmed by 3 bases and the J gene end by 4 bases; junction bases not matched to a gene: 2. This CDR3 is 14 amino acids long. Germline values: CDR1 LNHNV, CDR2 YYDKDF (reference sequence). The receptor was derived from a female patient aged 35 to 55 who received an allogeneic stem cell transplant from a related donor, was CMV-positive, and had no GVHD. Some T cells could come from the graft donor. The chain joins TRBV15 to TRBJ1-2; 10 nucleotides agree with TRBD1. Sequenced here: CD8+ T cells sorted from PBMCs, sampled 1903 days after a stem cell transplant with posttransplant cyclophosphamide. This CDR3 reads CATSRDRGGYGYTF. CDR3 DNA: TGTGCCACCAGCAGGGACAGGGGGGGCTATGGCTACACCTTC.